Each of the 26 T cell receptor beta chains below was sequenced from the same sample in a study of metastatic and nonmetastatic thyroid tumors. TCRdb re-called the PCR reads with MiXCR. The table has around 30,000 clones, about 4% seen once; the top ten hold about 21%. None of the patients had undergone any treatment ahead of thyroid surgery. The sequencing sample was made of blood. These receptor sequences come from a female donor with papillary thyroid cancer or a benign thyroid nodule (not recorded which). Some clones in this sample may be carry-over from other donors' samples.

This clone was seen at least ten times. The chain links TRBV19 to TRBJ2-5, with TRBD1 as a possible D gene (5 bases). The germline gives CDR1 LNHDA, CDR2 SQIVND (reference sequence). There are 14 residues in the CDR3. V gave up 7 bases and J gave up 2 bases, with 14 bases separating them. For the CDR3, the DNA is TGTGCCAGTACTATTGGGGCTGAGCAAGAGACCCAGTACTTC. Translating it yields CASTIGAEQETQYF. Full variable domain (missing parts from reference TRBV19 and TRBJ2-5): DGGITQSPKYLFRKEGQNVTLSCEQNLNHDAMYWYRQDPGQGLRLIYYSQIVNDFQKGDIAEGYSVSREKKESFPLTVTSAQKNPTAFYLCASTIGAEQETQYFGPGTRLLVL.

This clone was detected ten times or more. The chain recombines TRBV5-5 with TRBJ1-5; D remains unclear. The CDR3 loop spans 14 amino acids. The germline V and J ends were trimmed by 3 bases and 1 base, with 8 bases remaining between them. Germline V lookup: CDR1 SGHKS, CDR2 YYEKEE (reference sequence). Here the CDR3 reads CASSSAGSNQPQHF. CDR3 bases: TGTGCCAGCAGCTCAGCGGGAAGCAATCAGCCCCAGCATTTT.

This clone was seen only a few times. The V gene is TRBV6-5, the J gene TRBJ2-7; 10 positions match TRBD2. V lost 0 bases to trimming and J lost 5 bases; unmatched junction nucleotides: 4. Per the germline V gene, CDR1 is MNHEY and CDR2 is SVGAGI. The CDR3 spans 15 residues. In DNA, the CDR3 is TGTGCCAGCAGTTACTCGGGGCTAGCGGGAGACGAGCAGTACTTC. Encoded protein: CASSYSGLAGDEQYF.

This chain joins TRBV2 and TRBJ2-2; TRBD2 matches 10 bases. CDR3 length: 15 residues. V was clipped by 3 bases and J by 4 bases; unmatched bases: 2. Germline loops: CDR1 SNHLY, CDR2 FYNNEI. CDR3 nucleotide sequence: TGTGCCAGCAGTGATAGCGGGGGGCTCACCGGGGAGCTGTTTTTT. It translates to CASSDSGGLTGELFF. Complete variable domain (other parts from reference TRBV2 and TRBJ2-2): EPEVTQTPSHQVTQMGQEVILRCVPISNHLYFYWYRQILGQKVEFLVSFYNNEISEKSEIFDDQFSVERPDGSNFTLKIRSTKLEDSAMYFCASSDSGGLTGELFFGEGSRLTVL.

The chain is built from TRBV11-2 and TRBJ2-1, with 12 bases fitting TRBD2. There are 20 residues in the CDR3. V lost 0 bases and J lost 7; bases outside the gene matches: 16. The germline CDR1 and CDR2 sequences are SGHAT and FQNNGV. CDR3 region: CASSLEWAASGRARTNEQFF. For the CDR3, the DNA is TGTGCCAGCAGCTTAGAGTGGGCGGCTAGCGGGAGGGCCAGAACAAATGAGCAGTTCTTC. The full variable domain, rest sourced from reference TRBV11-2 and TRBJ2-1, is EAGVAQSPRYKIIEKRQSVAFWCNPISGHATLYWYQQILGQGPKLLIQFQNNGVVDDSQLPKDRFSAERLKGVDSTLKIQPAKLEDSAVYLCASSLEWAASGRARTNEQFFGPGTRLTVL.

This clone was counted only a few times. The V and J genes are TRBV28 and TRBJ1-6, with TRBD1 identical over 9 bases. This CDR3 comprises 15 residues. The trim removed 5 bases at V and 10 bases at J, leaving 9 bases unmatched. The germline V gene encodes CDR1 MDHEN and CDR2 SYDVKM. This CDR3 reads CASSLLTGGESPLHF. CDR3 sequence (DNA): TGTGCCAGCAGTCTCCTCACAGGGGGCGAATCACCCCTCCACTTT. Full variable domain (rest looked up from reference TRBV28 and TRBJ1-6): DVKVTQSSRYLVKRTGEKVFLECVQDMDHENMFWYRQDPGLGLRLIYFSYDVKMKEKGDIPEGYSVSREKKERFSLILESASTNQTSMYLCASSLLTGGESPLHFGNGTRLTVT.

This clone was seen more than once but under ten times. The chain joins TRBV28 to TRBJ1-1; D unclear. V dropped 8 bases and J dropped 3 bases, with 19 bases sitting between them. The CDR3 has 15 residues. The germline V gene encodes CDR1 MDHEN and CDR2 SYDVKM. CDR3 region: CASGLGRGRDTEAFF. CDR3 nucleotides: TGTGCCAGCGGACTCGGTCGAGGGAGGGACACTGAAGCTTTCTTT. The full variable domain, with the rest looked up from reference TRBV28 and TRBJ1-1, is DVKVTQSSRYLVKRTGEKVFLECVQDMDHENMFWYRQDPGLGLRLIYFSYDVKMKEKGDIPEGYSVSREKKERFSLILESASTNQTSMYLCASGLGRGRDTEAFFGQGTRLTVV.

This clone showed up many times. V and J are TRBV10-3 and TRBJ1-1; D is unclear. Germline V gene lookup returns CDR1 ENHRY and CDR2 SYGVKD. V lost 4 bases and J lost 3, with 9 bases in between. This CDR3 region has 13 residues. The CDR3: CAISVPDHTEAFF. The CDR3 DNA sequence: TGTGCCATCAGTGTCCCGGACCACACTGAAGCTTTCTTT.

Sample share makes this clone medium-sized (0.01 to 0.1%). The chain has TRBV28 and TRBJ1-5, with TRBD1 matching 7 bases. Germline CDR1 MDHEN, CDR2 SYDVKM. With 6 bases clipped from V and 7 bases from J, the junction kept 9 bases outside the gene matches. This CDR3 has 14 amino acids. CDR3 in amino acids: CASRLGTAVQPQHF. The CDR3 bases are TGTGCCAGCAGACTCGGGACAGCCGTCCAGCCCCAGCATTTT.

In this sample, this clone turned up many times. The V call is TRBV7-8, the J call TRBJ2-1, with TRBD1 identical over 7 bases. Germline V gene lookup returns CDR1 SGHVS and CDR2 FQNEAQ. The ends lost 2 bases at V and 7 bases at J; junction bases unmatched: 5. The CDR3 contains 14 residues. The CDR3 DNA follows: TGTGCCAGCAGCTTAAACAGGGGCCCGAATGAGCAGTTCTTC. Its protein is CASSLNRGPNEQFF.

This clone was seen only a few times. An end of the junction does not agree with germline; a read error may underlie this. The chain has TRBV19 and TRBJ1-6; D not resolved. This CDR3 comprises 15 residues. Looked up from germline, CDR1 is LNHDA and CDR2 is SQIVND (reference sequence). DNA of the CDR3: TGTACCAGTAGTATTGGCAGGATGGGAAATTCACGCCTCCACTTT. Translating it yields CTSSIGRMGNSRLHF. Variable domain in full (rest from reference TRBV19 and TRBJ1-6): DGGITQSPKYLFRKEGQNVTLSCEQNLNHDAMYWYRQDPGQGLRLIYYSQIVNDFQKGDIAEGYSVSREKKESFPLTVTSAQKNPTAFYLCTSSIGRMGNSRLHFGNGTRLTVT.

By proportion, this clone is medium-sized. The chain uses TRBV28 and TRBJ2-7; 13 nucleotides align to TRBD2. Germline V lookup: CDR1 MDHEN, CDR2 SYDVKM. This CDR3 is 14 amino acids long. The ends lost 2 bases at V and 8 bases at J; junction bases unmatched: 3. The CDR3 protein is CASSLGLAGVKQYF. CDR3 coding DNA: TGTGCCAGCAGTTTAGGACTAGCGGGAGTAAAGCAGTACTTC. Full variable domain (remainder filled in from reference TRBV28 and TRBJ2-7): DVKVTQSSRYLVKRTGEKVFLECVQDMDHENMFWYRQDPGLGLRLIYFSYDVKMKEKGDIPEGYSVSREKKERFSLILESASTNQTSMYLCASSLGLAGVKQYFGPGTRLTVT.

With regard to this clone: This CDR3 fails to terminate in the conserved phenylalanine or tryptophan, so it likely reflects a read error. This rearrangement joins TRBV6-1 to TRBJ2-7; TRBD1 aligns across 11 bases. Trimming at V came to 3 bases and at J to 10 bases, leaving 11 bases not matched to a gene. Per germline, CDR1 MNHNS and CDR2 SASEGT. The CDR3 covers 15 residues. The CDR3 DNA is TGTGCCAGCAGTGATTGGATGGGACAGGGGGGCGATCAGTACCTC. Translation: CASSDWMGQGGDQYL.

This clone was counted many times. The J gene is TRBJ2-5, the V gene TRBV30; unclear D gene. The V gene lost 0 bases and the J gene lost 5 bases, with 4 bases spanning the gap. Germline V gene data show CDR1 as GTSNPN and CDR2 as SVGIG (reference sequence). This CDR3 has 11 amino acids. Written as DNA, the CDR3 is TGTGCCTGGAGTGTTGGCGAGACCCAGTACTTC. This gives the protein CAWSVGETQYF.

This clone was observed many times. The chain employs TRBV20-1 and TRBJ2-3; 11 bases line up with TRBD2. Germline lookup yields CDR1 DFQATT and CDR2 SNEGSKA (reference sequence). The CDR3 sequence is 13 residues long. V dropped 7 bases and J dropped 2; count of bases not matched to a gene: 2. CDR3 residues: CSVSGRATDTQYF. In DNA form, the CDR3 reads TGCAGTGTTAGCGGGAGGGCCACAGATACGCAGTATTTT.

This clone was counted at least ten times. V is TRBV13 and J is TRBJ2-1, with D possibly TRBD2 on 6 matching bases. V was shortened by 5 bases and J by 4 bases, with 9 bases between the two germline ends. CDR3 size: 13 residues. Germline V gene sequence: CDR1 PRHDT, CDR2 FYEKMQ (reference sequence). The CDR3 is CASSPGTYNEQFF. DNA for the CDR3: TGTGCCAGCAGCCCGGGGACTTACAATGAGCAGTTCTTC.

In this sample, this clone is medium-sized. This chain joins TRBV28 and TRBJ2-7; 10 nucleotides agree with TRBD2. The CDR3 extends over 13 amino acids. J was trimmed by 0 bases and V by 7 bases; bases with no gene match: 0. Germline CDR1 reads MDHEN; CDR2 reads SYDVKM. CDR3 residues: CASTSGSSYEQYF. CDR3 in DNA: TGTGCCAGCACTAGCGGGAGCTCCTACGAGCAGTACTTC. Using reference TRBV28 and TRBJ2-7 for the parts outside the CDR3, the full variable domain is DVKVTQSSRYLVKRTGEKVFLECVQDMDHENMFWYRQDPGLGLRLIYFSYDVKMKEKGDIPEGYSVSREKKERFSLILESASTNQTSMYLCASTSGSSYEQYFGPGTRLTVT.

J is TRBJ2-3 and V is TRBV3-1, with 7 bases that match TRBD2. Germline V gene data show CDR1 as LGHDT and CDR2 as YNNKEL (reference sequence). This CDR3 spans 16 amino acids. Trimming removed 3 bases from V and 2 bases from J; junction bases left unmatched: 8. CDR3: CASSQRISGSTDTQYF. The CDR3 DNA follows: TGTGCCAGCAGCCAGAGGATTAGCGGGTCCACAGATACGCAGTATTTT.

This clone was seen ten or more times. The chain couples TRBV11-3 to TRBJ2-1, with no clear D. Germline lookup yields CDR1 SGHNT and CDR2 YENEEA. This CDR3 has 15 amino acids. Trimming stripped 5 bases from V and 6 bases from J, with 17 bases between. CDR3 residues: CASSPVSMRINEQFF. The CDR3 bases are TGTGCCAGCAGCCCTGTCAGTATGAGGATCAATGAGCAGTTCTTC.

This clone was seen many times. V usage is TRBV9 and J usage is TRBJ2-1, with D tentatively TRBD1 (6 bases). This CDR3 is 15 amino acids long. V lost 0 bases, J lost 5 bases, and 12 bases lay in between. Germline V gene sequence: CDR1 SGDLS, CDR2 YYNGEE. In DNA, the CDR3 is TGTGCCAGCAGCGTAGATGGGACACCTGACAATGAGCAGTTCTTC. Its protein is CASSVDGTPDNEQFF.

With respect to this clone: Possible read error: a much larger clone is one base away. The genes are TRBV3-1 and TRBJ1-1; D possibly corresponds to TRBD1 (5 bases). Germline CDR1 and CDR2: LGHDT and YNNKEL (reference sequence). There are 14 residues in the CDR3. The CDR3 region is CASSLGHANIEAFF. The DNA of the CDR3 is TGTGCCAGCAGCCTAGGACACGCGAACATTGAAGCTTTCTTT.

This clone showed up many times. The chain carries TRBV28 and TRBJ1-5; D unresolved. Germline values: CDR1 MDHEN, CDR2 SYDVKM. The CDR3 has 13 residues. The V end was cut by 10 bases, the J end by 3 bases, with 13 bases between. In DNA form, the CDR3 reads TGTGCCATAGCGGGCAGCAACAATCAGCCCCAGCATTTT. Amino acids: CAIAGSNNQPQHF.

There are a few counts of this clone. The rearrangement joins TRBV11-3 to TRBJ1-2, with 7 nucleotides matching TRBD1. After removal of 6 bases from V and 7 bases from J, the junction contained 17 bases not matched to a gene. This CDR3 is built from 16 residues. Germline V CDR1 and CDR2: SGHNT, YENEEA. The CDR3 coding sequence is TGTGCCAGCAGTACAGGGGAGAGTGGGAGGAGTGGTGGCTACACCTTC. This gives the protein CASSTGESGRSGGYTF.

The gene calls are TRBV20-1 and TRBJ1-4; a possible D gene is TRBD1 (5 bases). V was clipped by 5 bases and J by 6 bases, with 22 bases between them. Germline CDR1 is DFQATT and CDR2 is SNEGSKA (reference sequence). The CDR3 contains 16 residues. CDR3 bases: TGCAGTGCTCCCAGAGCGGGGGGGATTACTGATGAAAAACTGTTTTTT. Its translation: CSAPRAGGITDEKLFF.

This clone was observed at least ten times. The V call is TRBV6-2 or TRBV6-3, the J call TRBJ2-2, with TRBD2 matching over 9 bases. J gave up 2 bases and V 10 bases, and 2 bases lay outside the gene matches. This CDR3 comprises 13 residues. CDR1 is MNHEY, CDR2 SVGEGT, per germline. The CDR3 region is CATTSGNTGELFF. In nucleotides, the CDR3 is TGTGCCACGACTAGCGGAAACACCGGGGAGCTGTTTTTT.

As concerns this clone: This sample also contains other DNA sequences that code for the same CDR3. This CDR3 is CASSGGTTHYEQYF. The CDR3 DNA reads TGTGCCAGCAGCGGGGGGACTACCCACTACGAGCAGTACTTC. The J gene is TRBJ2-7, the V gene TRBV6-1, with 7 bases lining up with TRBD2. V trimming: 6 bases; J trimming: 3 bases; junction bases outside the gene matches: 8. The CDR3 sequence is 14 residues long. Per the germline V gene, CDR1 is MNHNS and CDR2 is SASEGT.